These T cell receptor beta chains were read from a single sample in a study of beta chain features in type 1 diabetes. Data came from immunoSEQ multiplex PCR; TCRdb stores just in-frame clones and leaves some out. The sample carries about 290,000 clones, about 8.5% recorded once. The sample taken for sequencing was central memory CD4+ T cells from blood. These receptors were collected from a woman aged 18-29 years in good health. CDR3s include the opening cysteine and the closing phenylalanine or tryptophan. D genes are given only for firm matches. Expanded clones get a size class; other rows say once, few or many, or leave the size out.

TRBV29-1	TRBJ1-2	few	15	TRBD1	TGCAGCGTTGAAGGGGAAGGGACAGGGTGGAATGGCTACACCTTC	CSVEGEGTGWNGYTF
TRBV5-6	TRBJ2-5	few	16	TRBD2	TGTGCCAGCAGCCTCCGGACTAGCGGGGCACAAGAGACCCAGTACTTC	CASSLRTSGAQETQYF
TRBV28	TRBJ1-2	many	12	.	TGTGCCAGCAGTGAGACAGGCTATGGCTACACCTTC	CASSETGYGYTF
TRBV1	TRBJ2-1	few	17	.	TGCACCAGCAGCCAAGATGTCATAGCGGGAGAAAGTAATGAGCAGTTCTTC	CTSSQDVIAGESNEQFF
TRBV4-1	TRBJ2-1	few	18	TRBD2	TGCGCCAGCAGCCAAGTCGATATGGGACTAGTCTCCTACAATGAGCAGTTCTTC	CASSQVDMGLVSYNEQFF
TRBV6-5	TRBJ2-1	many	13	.	TGTGCCAGCACTTACTTCTTCGGTGATGAGCAGTTCTTC	CASTYFFGDEQFF
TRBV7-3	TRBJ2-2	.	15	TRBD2	TGTGCCAGCAGCTTAATTGGCGGGAGTTCCGGGGAGCTGTTTTTT	CASSLIGGSSGELFF
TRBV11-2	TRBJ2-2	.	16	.	TGTGCCAGCAGCCTGATACAGGGAAGGGGAACCGGGGAGCTGTTTTTT	CASSLIQGRGTGELFF
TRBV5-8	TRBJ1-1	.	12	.	TGTGCCAGCAGCTTCTCCTTTACTGAAGCTTTCTTT	CASSFSFTEAFF
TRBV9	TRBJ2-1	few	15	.	TGTGCCAGCAGCGCCCATAGGGGCGCCTACAATGAGCAGTTCTTC	CASSAHRGAYNEQFF
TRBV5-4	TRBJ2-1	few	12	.	TGTGCCAGCAGCTTGGAGCACGACGAGCAGTTCTTC	CASSLEHDEQFF
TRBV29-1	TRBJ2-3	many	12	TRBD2	TGCAGCGCCGGACTAGCGGCAGATACGCAGTATTTT	CSAGLAADTQYF
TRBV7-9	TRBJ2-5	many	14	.	TGTGCCAGCAGCACTCAGGGTCGATCAGAGACCCAGTACTTC	CASSTQGRSETQYF
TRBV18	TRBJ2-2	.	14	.	TGTGCCAGCTCACTCACTGCCCCTGAAGGGGAGCTGTTTTTT	CASSLTAPEGELFF
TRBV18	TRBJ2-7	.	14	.	TGTGCCAGCTCCCTCCCCGGACCCCTCTACGAGCAGTACTTC	CASSLPGPLYEQYF
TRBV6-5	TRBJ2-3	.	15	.	TGTGCCAGCAGTTTCCGGGACGGAAACAGAGATACGCAGTATTTT	CASSFRDGNRDTQYF
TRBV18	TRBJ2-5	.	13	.	TGTGCCAGCTCACCGGTCCTTAGGGAGACCCAGTACTTC	CASSPVLRETQYF
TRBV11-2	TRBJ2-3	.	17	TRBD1	TGTGCCAGCAGCTCTTACGGCGGGACAGGGGGCATGCATACGCAGTATTTT	CASSSYGGTGGMHTQYF
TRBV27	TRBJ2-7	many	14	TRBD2	TGTGCCAGCAGAGCAGCGGGAGGGTTTCAGGAGCAGTACTTC	CASRAAGGFQEQYF
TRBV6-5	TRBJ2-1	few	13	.	TGTGCCAGCAGGTCGACCCTTTCCGATGAGCAGTTCTTC	CASRSTLSDEQFF
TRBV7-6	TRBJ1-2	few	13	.	TGTGCCAGCAGCCACTCTCAGGGTTTTGGCTACACCTTC	CASSHSQGFGYTF
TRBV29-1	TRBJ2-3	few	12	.	TGCAGCGGGGTGTCCCACACAGATACGCAGTATTTT	CSGVSHTDTQYF
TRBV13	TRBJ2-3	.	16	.	TGTGCCAGCAGCTTAGGCCCGGCAGGGTTAACAGATACGCAGTATTTT	CASSLGPAGLTDTQYF
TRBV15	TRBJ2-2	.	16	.	TGTGCCACCAGCATCAGTATCCGGACGGGCACCGGGGAGCTGTTTTTT	CATSISIRTGTGELFF
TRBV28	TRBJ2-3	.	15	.	TGTGCCAGCAGTCTCGGAGGGCGCGGCACAGATACGCAGTATTTT	CASSLGGRGTDTQYF
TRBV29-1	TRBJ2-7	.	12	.	TGCAGCGTTAGGACGCAGGACTACGAGCAGTACTTC	CSVRTQDYEQYF
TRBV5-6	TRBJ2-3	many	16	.	TGTGCCAGCAGCTTGACCCGAAGGCAGGGGACAGATACGCAGTATTTT	CASSLTRRQGTDTQYF
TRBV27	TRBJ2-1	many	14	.	TGTGCCAGCAGTTTAACACGCCTTGACAATGAGCAGTTCTTC	CASSLTRLDNEQFF
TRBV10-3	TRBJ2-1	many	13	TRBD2	TGTGCCATCGGCCTAGCGGGAGGGGATGAGCAGTTCTTC	CAIGLAGGDEQFF
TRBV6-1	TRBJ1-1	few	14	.	TGTGCCAGCAGTGGGAAGGACAGCGCTTTTGAAGCTTTCTTT	CASSGKDSAFEAFF
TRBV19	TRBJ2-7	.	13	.	TGTGCCAGTAGTATGGAGGGACATTCGAAGCAGTACTTC	CASSMEGHSKQYF
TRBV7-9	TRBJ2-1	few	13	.	TGTGCCAGCAGCCCTCCCCCCCCGGGTGAGCAGTTCTTC	CASSPPPPGEQFF